A selection of T cell receptor beta chains follows, all from one sample in a study of T cells in Graves' hyperthyroidism and ophthalmopathy. TCRdb analysed the multiplex PCR reads with MiXCR anew, one entry per CDR3 protein. The sample includes hundreds of thousands of distinct CDR3 sequences, approximately 14% seen only once; the top ten take under 15%. The sample comprised blood. These receptor sequences come from a woman aged 45-60 years with Graves' ophthalmopathy. Each CDR3 is given with its conserved first and last residue. A D gene is named only where the DNA matches it firmly. Not all rows give a size; the values are once, few, many and, for expanded clones, a class.

j_call	v_call	clone_size	d_call	cdr3_aa	cdr3_nt
TRBJ1-2	TRBV30	many	-	CAYRRGGYTF	TGTGCCTACCGACGGGGAGGCTACACCTTC
TRBJ2-7	TRBV28	many	-	CASSTPFYEQYF	TGTGCCAGCAGTACCCCATTCTACGAGCAGTACTTC
TRBJ2-1	TRBV30	many	TRBD1	CAWSKGQLNEQFF	TGTGCCTGGAGCAAGGGACAGTTGAATGAGCAGTTCTTC
TRBJ2-7	TRBV29-1	-	-	CSVAGQGMGSGIYEQYF	TGCAGCGTGGCTGGACAGGGGATGGGTAGCGGGATCTACGAGCAGTACTTC
TRBJ2-1	TRBV7-9	many	-	CASSLAGGIFPNEQFF	TGTGCCAGCAGCTTAGCGGGGGGAATATTCCCCAATGAGCAGTTCTTC
TRBJ2-5	TRBV6-1	many	TRBD1	CASRVGQGQETQYF	TGTGCCAGCAGAGTGGGACAGGGACAAGAGACCCAGTACTTC
TRBJ1-2	TRBV11-3	many	-	CASSLGRASGYTF	TGTGCCAGCAGCTTAGGTAGGGCGAGCGGCTACACCTTC
TRBJ2-5	TRBV28	few	TRBD1	CASSLGQGGVQETQYF	TGTGCCAGCAGTCTCGGACAGGGGGGCGTACAAGAGACCCAGTACTTC
TRBJ2-3	TRBV7-9	many	-	CASSFMNTQYF	TGTGCCAGCAGCTTTATGAATACGCAGTATTTT
TRBJ1-1	TRBV28	many	-	CASSPPGTGMNTEAFF	TGTGCCAGCAGTCCTCCAGGGACGGGGATGAACACTGAAGCTTTCTTT
TRBJ2-1	TRBV24-1	-	TRBD2	CATSDHSGTSYNEQFF	TGTGCCACCAGTGACCATTCCGGGACTAGTTACAATGAGCAGTTCTTC
TRBJ2-7	TRBV20-1	-	TRBD1	CSANQGVGEQYF	TGCAGTGCTAATCAGGGGGTGGGTGAGCAGTACTTC
TRBJ2-3	TRBV20-1	few	TRBD2	CSARVAREGDTQYF	TGCAGTGCTAGAGTCGCTCGGGAGGGAGATACGCAGTATTTT